This T cell receptor (beta chain) emerged from a study of human T cells and chemical hapten exposure. Study-wide context: Sensitization involved placing 2% DPC onto a 2 cm by 2 cm region of upper inner arm skin.

TCRdb reprocessed the RACE reads via MiXCR and lists one record per CDR3 protein. The profile shows roughly 94,000 distinct CDR3 sequences, about 9% of them singletons. This CDR3 is 10 amino acids long. Trimming cost V 7 bases and J 7 bases, with 5 bases left between them. Time point in this sample: patch test 2, 6 weeks after DPC sensitization. As for treatment: therapeutic diphenylcyclopropenone sensitization with weekly scalp DPC. Blood draws preceded each patch test application. Total RNA was isolated from unfractionated whole blood. The source material was whole blood, sampled in connection with sensitization to the hapten diphenylcyclopropenone (DPC). V gene TRBV12-3 or TRBV12-4 combines with J gene TRBJ2-1, with no clear D. The sequence was collected from a woman in her 40s with alopecia areata. Some clones in this sample may be carry-over from other donors' samples. DNA of the CDR3: TGTGCCAGCATGGGAAATGAGCAGTTCTTC. Translation gives CASMGNEQFF.